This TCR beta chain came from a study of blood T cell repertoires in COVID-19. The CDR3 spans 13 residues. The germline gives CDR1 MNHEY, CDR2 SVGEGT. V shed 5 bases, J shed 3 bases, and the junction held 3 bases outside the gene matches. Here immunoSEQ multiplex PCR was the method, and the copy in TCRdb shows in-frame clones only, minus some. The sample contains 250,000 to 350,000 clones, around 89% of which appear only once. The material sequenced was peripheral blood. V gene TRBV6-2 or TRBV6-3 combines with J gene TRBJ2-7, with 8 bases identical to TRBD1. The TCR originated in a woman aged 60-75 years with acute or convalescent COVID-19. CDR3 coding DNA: TGTGCCAGCAGTCGGACAGGGAACTACGAGCAGTACTTC. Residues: CASSRTGNYEQYF.